The 20 T cell receptor beta chains below were found in one sample sequenced in a study of human T cells and chemical hapten exposure. TCRdb reanalysed the RACE reads using MiXCR and keeps one entry per CDR3 protein. The data show roughly 200,000 distinct CDR3 sequences, about 20% seen once. Documented time point: patch test 1, 2 weeks after DPC sensitization. Treatment here: therapeutic diphenylcyclopropenone sensitization with weekly scalp DPC. Sequenced here: whole blood, sampled in connection with sensitization to the hapten diphenylcyclopropenone (DPC). The receptor set was obtained from a woman in her 50s with alopecia areata. Some clones in this sample may be carry-over from other donors' samples.

In this sample, this clonotype turned up a few times. The chain carries TRBV24-1 and TRBJ2-2, with 14 bases aligning to TRBD2. CDR3 length: 19 residues. Germline V gives CDR1 KGHDR, CDR2 SFDVKD. The V and J ends lost 2 bases and 3 bases, in that order; junction bases with no gene match: 7. The DNA of the CDR3 is TGTGCCACCAGTGATTCCGGGACTAGCGGGAGTTGGGACACCGGGGAGCTGTTTTTT. Its translation: CATSDSGTSGSWDTGELFF.

This chain connects TRBV7-9 to TRBJ1-2; the D is unclear. Trimming pared 4 bases from V and 6 bases from J, leaving 6 bases between. Germline V CDR1 and CDR2: SEHNR, FQNEAQ (reference sequence). The CDR3 runs to 11 residues. Here the CDR3 reads CASSSVDGYTF. In DNA form, the CDR3 reads TGTGCCAGCAGCTCTGTAGATGGCTACACCTTC. The full variable domain, rest sourced from reference TRBV7-9 and TRBJ1-2, is DTGVSQNPRHKITKRGQNVTFRCDPISEHNRLYWYRQTLGQGPEFLTYFQNEAQLEKSRLLSDRFSAERPKGSFSTLEIQRTEQGDSAMYLCASSSVDGYTFGSGTRLTVV.

This clonotype was observed a handful of times. The rearrangement uses TRBV7-2 and TRBJ2-5; D not resolved. The ends were cut back, 2 bases at V and 7 bases at J, with 8 bases in the middle. The CDR3 has 12 residues. Germline assignment: CDR1 SGHTA and CDR2 FQGNSA. The CDR3 sequence: CASSLNVGTQYF. The CDR3 DNA is TGTGCCAGCAGCTTAAATGTGGGGACCCAGTACTTC.

The chain combines TRBV6-1 with TRBJ2-1, with 12 bases that match TRBD2. CDR1 and CDR2 from the germline V gene are MNHNS and SASEGT. V shed 2 bases, J shed 5 bases, and the junction held 10 bases outside the gene matches. The CDR3 is made up of 18 amino acids. The CDR3 region is CASSEWLAGGPSHNEQFF. Here the CDR3 DNA reads TGTGCCAGCAGTGAATGGCTAGCGGGAGGGCCATCCCACAATGAGCAGTTCTTC.

This chain uses TRBV29-1 with TRBJ1-5, with a possible D match to TRBD1 (6 bases). Between the trimmed V and J ends, which lost 5 bases and 2 bases, there was a span of 13 bases. The germline V gene encodes CDR1 SQVTM and CDR2 ANQGSEA. The CDR3 covers 14 residues. CDR3 protein: CSVWKTGRNQPQHF. CDR3 nucleotide sequence: TGCAGCGTTTGGAAGACAGGCCGCAATCAGCCCCAGCATTTT. The whole variable domain, filled in from reference TRBV29-1 and TRBJ1-5, reads SAVISQKPSRDICQRGTSLTIQCQVDSQVTMMFWYRQQPGQSLTLIATANQGSEATYESGFVIDKFPISRPNLTFSTLTVSNMSPEDSSIYLCSVWKTGRNQPQHFGDGTRLSIL.

V gene TRBV3-1 combines with J gene TRBJ2-5; 12 bases agree with TRBD2. V shed 1 base, J shed 1 base, and the junction held 1 base outside the gene matches. There are 16 residues in the CDR3. Germline loops: CDR1 LGHDT, CDR2 YNNKEL (reference sequence). The CDR3 sequence is CASSQATSGSQETQYF. CDR3 DNA: TGTGCCAGCAGCCAAGCGACTAGCGGGAGCCAAGAGACCCAGTACTTC.

V gene TRBV7-6 combines with J gene TRBJ2-1; 8 positions match TRBD2. CDR3 length: 14 residues. Unmatched junction bases numbered 10, after V lost 5 bases and J lost 10 bases. CDR1 and CDR2 from the germline V gene are SGHVS and FNYEAQ. CDR3 nucleotide sequence: TGTGCCAGCAGCGAAGGACTAGCATTTGGCGAGCAGTTCTTC. Translation: CASSEGLAFGEQFF.

This clonotype was seen only a few times. This chain joins TRBV10-3 and TRBJ2-6; 8 bases are a match to TRBD1. Germline V lookup: CDR1 ENHRY, CDR2 SYGVKD. The CDR3 is made up of 15 amino acids. V gave up 4 bases and J gave up 5 bases; unmatched junction bases: 4. Written as DNA, the CDR3 is TGTGCCATCAGTGGGACAGGGAGCTGGGCCAACGTCCTGACTTTC. Amino acids: CAISGTGSWANVLTF.

Many counts were recorded for this clonotype. The chain links TRBV2 to TRBJ1-1; no reliable D call. The CDR3 is 13 amino acids. In germline, CDR1 is SNHLY, CDR2 FYNNEI. Trimming removed 3 bases at V and 1 base at J, with 6 bases between. The CDR3 sequence is CASSEGPNTEAFF. CDR3 DNA sequence: TGTGCCAGCAGTGAGGGTCCGAACACTGAAGCTTTCTTT.

The rearrangement links TRBV14 to TRBJ2-1, with D hard to call. The V gene lost 0 bases and the J gene lost 14 bases, with 14 bases spanning the gap. Germline V gene data show CDR1 as SGHDN and CDR2 as FVKESK. This CDR3 comprises 13 residues. The CDR3 DNA sequence: TGTGCCAGCAGCCAAGATATGAGGAGAAGGGAGTTCTTC. Translated: CASSQDMRRREFF.

This clonotype has a count of ten or more. The J gene is TRBJ2-5, the V gene TRBV18, with D perhaps TRBD1 or TRBD2 (5 bases each). The germline CDR1 and CDR2 sequences are KGHSH and LQKENI. V dropped 1 base and J dropped 3 bases, with 12 bases sitting between them. The CDR3 totals 15 residues. The chain's CDR3 is CASSPLSGTKETQYF. CDR3 sequence (DNA): TGTGCCAGCTCACCACTTTCCGGGACCAAAGAGACCCAGTACTTC.

The rearrangement uses TRBV20-1 and TRBJ1-5; D remains unclear. Trimming took 1 base from V and 1 from J, leaving 11 bases between them. The length of the CDR3 is 15 residues. Germline V gene data show CDR1 as DFQATT and CDR2 as SNEGSKA (reference sequence). The DNA of the CDR3 is TGCAGTGCTAGAGTGGGTATACTGAGCAATCAGCCCCAGCATTTT. Its translation: CSARVGILSNQPQHF.

CDR3 nucleotides: TGTGCCAGCAGCTTAGATACCAGGGTGGTAAGCTACGAGCAGTACTTC. It translates to CASSLDTRVVSYEQYF. V usage is TRBV7-9 and J usage is TRBJ2-7; TRBD1 might be the D (5 bases). The CDR3 is made up of 16 amino acids. V was clipped by 1 base and J by 3 bases, with 16 bases between them. Germline lookup yields CDR1 SEHNR and CDR2 FQNEAQ (reference sequence).

The rearrangement links TRBV27 to TRBJ1-5, with a tentative D call TRBD1 (5 bases). V lost 5 bases and J lost 7, with 12 bases in between. Germline CDR1 and CDR2: MNHEY and SMNVEV (reference sequence). This CDR3 is built from 13 residues. The CDR3 protein is CASSGLGEQPQHF. DNA for the CDR3: TGTGCCAGCAGTGGATTAGGGGAACAGCCCCAGCATTTT.

This clonotype has a handful of counts. The rearrangement joins TRBV20-1 to TRBJ1-6, with 8 nucleotides matching TRBD1. V dropped 2 bases and J dropped 8; count of bases not matched to a gene: 5. The CDR3 sequence is 14 residues long. The germline CDR1 and CDR2 sequences are DFQATT and SNEGSKA (reference sequence). Here the CDR3 DNA reads TGCAGTGCTAGATCGGACAGGGTGGATTCACCCCTCCACTTT. Translating it yields CSARSDRVDSPLHF.

This chain links TRBV7-8 with TRBJ2-1; 8 nucleotides match TRBD2. Trimming at V came to 5 bases and at J to 7 bases, leaving 7 bases not matched to a gene. This CDR3 is 14 amino acids long. The germline V gene has CDR1 SGHVS and CDR2 FQNEAQ. CDR3: CASSPGLAWNEQFF. The CDR3 DNA reads as TGTGCCAGCAGCCCCGGACTAGCTTGGAATGAGCAGTTCTTC. Variable domain in full (rest from reference TRBV7-8 and TRBJ2-1): GAGVSQSPRYKVAKRGQDVALRCDPISGHVSLFWYQQALGQGPEFLTYFQNEAQLDKSGLPSDRFFAERPEGSVSTLKIQRTQQEDSAVYLCASSPGLAWNEQFFGPGTRLTVL.

CDR3 residues: CAIGPSGTDEQFF. The CDR3 DNA reads TGTGCCATCGGACCCTCGGGTACGGATGAGCAGTTCTTC. This chain uses TRBV10-3 with TRBJ2-1; D gene uncertain. The V end lost 8 bases, the J end lost 8 bases, and 16 bases lay between the germline ends. CDR1 is ENHRY and CDR2 is SYGVKD in the germline V gene. The CDR3 sequence is 13 residues long.

The chain uses TRBV3-1 and TRBJ1-2; 7 positions agree with TRBD1. The germline V gene encodes CDR1 LGHDT and CDR2 YNNKEL (reference sequence). The CDR3 runs to 12 residues. After removal of 4 bases from V and 8 bases from J, the junction contained 4 bases not matched to a gene. CDR3 sequence (DNA): TGTGCCAGCAGCCGACAGGGAAAAGGCTACACCTTC. This codes for CASSRQGKGYTF.

The genes are TRBV29-1 and TRBJ2-5; possible D gene TRBD1, 6 bases. The germline V gene encodes CDR1 SQVTM and CDR2 ANQGSEA. V lost 4 bases and J 2 bases, leaving 8 bases between the germline ends. The CDR3 length is 12 residues. In DNA form, the CDR3 reads TGCAGCGTTGGACAGGATCAAGAGACCCAGTACTTC. It yields the protein CSVGQDQETQYF. The whole variable domain, filled in from reference TRBV29-1 and TRBJ2-5, reads SAVISQKPSRDICQRGTSLTIQCQVDSQVTMMFWYRQQPGQSLTLIATANQGSEATYESGFVIDKFPISRPNLTFSTLTVSNMSPEDSSIYLCSVGQDQETQYFGPGTRLLVL.

V and J are TRBV19 and TRBJ2-7, with 8 bases lining up with TRBD1. Trimming removed 5 bases from V and 0 bases from J; junction bases left unmatched: 3. The CDR3 runs to 14 residues. Germline-derived CDR1 and CDR2 are LNHDA and SQIVND (reference sequence). The CDR3 DNA reads TGTGCCAGTAGTCCGGGACAGGTCTCCTACGAGCAGTACTTC. Residues: CASSPGQVSYEQYF.